Ten or more counts support the clone carrying this TCR beta chain. Its antigen remains unidentified. The TCRbeta library incorporated unique molecular identifiers. Using its own MiXCR run on the PCR reads, TCRdb lists one record per CDR3 protein. The data hold about 200,000 distinct CDR3 sequences, with under 8.5% observed a single time. These data are taken from a study of T-cell reconstitution after alpha-beta-depleted transplantation in children. CDR1 and CDR2 (germline): LGHNA, YSLEER. Trimming left V 1 base short and J 9 bases short, with 7 bases between. The CDR3 sequence is 12 residues long. Study-level findings and limits: The authors attributed T-cell counts and diversity one year after transplant mostly to newly produced T cells.

This sequence originates from a boy between 2 and 10 years old with acute lymphoblastic leukemia, due to receive a stem cell transplant. V is TRBV4-3 and J is TRBJ2-1; D is unresolved. The sequenced sample was PBMCs, obtained before TCRalphabeta/CD19-depleted stem cell transplant. The CDR3 bases are TGCGCCAGCAGCCAAGTCGGAAGTGAGCAGTTCTTC. This encodes CASSQVGSEQFF.